This TCR beta chain was identified during a study of regulatory T cells in long-lasting Graves disease. This clonotype was recorded many times. At one end, the junction sequence differs from germline, possibly due to a read error. The CDR3 totals 14 residues. Germline-derived CDR1 and CDR2 are KGHSH and LQKENI. Library construction for TCR beta used iRepertoire HTBI primers and Arm-PCR of CDR3 regions. TCRdb re-analysed the multiplex PCR reads in MiXCR, keeping a single row per CDR3 protein. The table lists 400,000 to 500,000 distinct CDR3 sequences, around 15% of them singletons. Time point of the sample: newly diagnosed GD, antithyroid drugs for less than 3 months. The authors made the TCR library using RNA they extracted from PBMCs. These same data were also listed under a study on T cells in Graves' hyperthyroidism and ophthalmopathy. This second report adds: TCR CDR3 regions were first amplified by RT-PCR with HTBI primers.

The TCR originated in a woman between 45 and 60 years old with Graves disease. Here the sequenced sample was peripheral blood mononuclear cells (PBMCs), taken at new diagnosis, from a patient treated with antithyroid drugs. The V gene is TRBV18, the J gene TRBJ1-2; possibly TRBD1 for D (6 bases). The CDR3 region has the DNA TGCGCCAGCAGCCCGCGGACAGAAAACTATGGCTACACCTTC. Its protein is CASSPRTENYGYTF.